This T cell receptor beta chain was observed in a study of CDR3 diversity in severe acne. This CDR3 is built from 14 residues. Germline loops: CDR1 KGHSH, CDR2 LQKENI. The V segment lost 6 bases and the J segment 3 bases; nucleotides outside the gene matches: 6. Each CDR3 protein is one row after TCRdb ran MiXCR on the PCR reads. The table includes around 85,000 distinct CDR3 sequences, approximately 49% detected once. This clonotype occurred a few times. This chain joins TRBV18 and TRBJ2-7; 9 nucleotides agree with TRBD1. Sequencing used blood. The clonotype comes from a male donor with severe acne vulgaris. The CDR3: CASSYGTGNYEQYF. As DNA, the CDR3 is TGTGCCAGCTCCTACGGGACAGGGAACTACGAGCAGTACTTC.